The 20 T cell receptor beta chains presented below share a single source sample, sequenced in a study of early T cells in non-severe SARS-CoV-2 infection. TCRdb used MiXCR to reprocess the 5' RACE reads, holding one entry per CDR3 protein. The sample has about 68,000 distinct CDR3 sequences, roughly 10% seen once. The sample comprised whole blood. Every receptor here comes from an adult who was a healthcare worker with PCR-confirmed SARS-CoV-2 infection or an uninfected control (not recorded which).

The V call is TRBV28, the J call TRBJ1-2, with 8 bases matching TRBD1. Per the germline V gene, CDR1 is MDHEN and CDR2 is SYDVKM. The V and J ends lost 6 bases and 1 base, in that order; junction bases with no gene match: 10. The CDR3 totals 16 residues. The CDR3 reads CASSPGQGLSNYGYTF. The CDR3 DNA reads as TGTGCCAGCAGCCCCGGACAGGGATTAAGTAACTATGGCTACACCTTC.

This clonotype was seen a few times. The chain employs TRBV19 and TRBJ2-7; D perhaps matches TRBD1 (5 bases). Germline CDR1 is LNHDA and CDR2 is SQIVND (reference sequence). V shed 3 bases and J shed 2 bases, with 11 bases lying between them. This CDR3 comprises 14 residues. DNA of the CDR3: TGTGCCAGTAGTATTGGGGCAGGGACCTACGAGCAGTACTTC. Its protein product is CASSIGAGTYEQYF.

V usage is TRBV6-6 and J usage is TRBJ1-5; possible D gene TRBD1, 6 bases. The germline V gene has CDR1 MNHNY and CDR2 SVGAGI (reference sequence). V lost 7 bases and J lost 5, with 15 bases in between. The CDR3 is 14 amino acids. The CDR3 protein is CASTRQDFDQPQHF. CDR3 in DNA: TGTGCCAGCACTCGACAGGACTTTGATCAGCCCCAGCATTTT.

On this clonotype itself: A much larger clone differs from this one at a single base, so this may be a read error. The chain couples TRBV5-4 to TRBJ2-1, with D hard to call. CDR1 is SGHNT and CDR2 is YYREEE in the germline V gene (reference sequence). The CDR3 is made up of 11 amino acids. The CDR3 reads CASRGTAEQLF. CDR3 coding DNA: TGTGCCAGCAGGGGAACCGCTGAGCAGCTCTTC.

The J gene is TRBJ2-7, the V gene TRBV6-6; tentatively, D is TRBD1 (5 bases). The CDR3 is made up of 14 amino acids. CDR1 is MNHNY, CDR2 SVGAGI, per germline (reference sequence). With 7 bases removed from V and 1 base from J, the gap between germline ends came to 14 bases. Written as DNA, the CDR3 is TGTGCCAGCACGGAAGGGGCATTGTCCTACGAGCAGTACTTC. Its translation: CASTEGALSYEQYF.

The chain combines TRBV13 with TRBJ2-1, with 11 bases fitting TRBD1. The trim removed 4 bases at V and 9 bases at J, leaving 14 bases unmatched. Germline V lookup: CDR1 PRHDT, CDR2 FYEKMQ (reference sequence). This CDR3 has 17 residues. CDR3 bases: TGTGCCAGCAGCTCAATTAACCCCGGGACAGGGGGAGGTGAGCAGTTCTTC. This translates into CASSSINPGTGGGEQFF.

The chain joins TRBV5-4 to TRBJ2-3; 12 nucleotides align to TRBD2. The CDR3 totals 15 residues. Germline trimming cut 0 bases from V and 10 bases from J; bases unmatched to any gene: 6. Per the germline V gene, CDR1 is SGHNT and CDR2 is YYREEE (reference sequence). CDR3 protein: CASSLASGRASSQYF. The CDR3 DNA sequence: TGTGCCAGCAGCTTGGCTAGCGGGAGGGCCTCATCGCAGTATTTT.

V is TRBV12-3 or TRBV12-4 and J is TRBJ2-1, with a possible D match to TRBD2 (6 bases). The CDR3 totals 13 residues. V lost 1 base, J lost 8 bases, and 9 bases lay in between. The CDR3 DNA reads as TGTGCCAGCAGTTTAGGTAGCGGCCATGAGCAGTTCTTC. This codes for CASSLGSGHEQFF.

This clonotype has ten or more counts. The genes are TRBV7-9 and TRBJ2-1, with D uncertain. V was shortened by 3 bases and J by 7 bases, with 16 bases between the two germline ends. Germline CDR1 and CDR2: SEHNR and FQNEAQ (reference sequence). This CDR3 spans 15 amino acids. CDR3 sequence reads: CASSFRDRGLNEQFF. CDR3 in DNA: TGTGCCAGCAGCTTCCGAGACCGTGGGCTGAATGAGCAGTTCTTC.

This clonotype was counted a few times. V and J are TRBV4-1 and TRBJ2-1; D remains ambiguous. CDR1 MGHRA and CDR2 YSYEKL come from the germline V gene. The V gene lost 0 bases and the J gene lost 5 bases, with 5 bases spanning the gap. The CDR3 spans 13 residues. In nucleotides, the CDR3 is TGCGCCAGCAGCCAAGAACCGGACAATGAGCAGTTCTTC. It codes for CASSQEPDNEQFF.

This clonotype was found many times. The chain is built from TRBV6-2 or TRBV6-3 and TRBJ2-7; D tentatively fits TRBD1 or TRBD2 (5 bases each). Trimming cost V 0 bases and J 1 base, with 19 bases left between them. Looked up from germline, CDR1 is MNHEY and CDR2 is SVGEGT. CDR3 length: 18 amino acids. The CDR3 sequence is CASSYSIGRGPASYEQYF. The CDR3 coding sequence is TGTGCCAGCAGTTACTCGATAGGCCGGGGACCAGCTTCCTACGAGCAGTACTTC.

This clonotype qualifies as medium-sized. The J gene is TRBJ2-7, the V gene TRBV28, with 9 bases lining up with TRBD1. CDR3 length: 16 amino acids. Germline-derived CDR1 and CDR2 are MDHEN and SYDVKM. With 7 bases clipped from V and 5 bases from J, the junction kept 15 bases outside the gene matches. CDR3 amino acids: CASISGTGRGKNEQYF. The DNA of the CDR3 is TGTGCCAGCATCTCCGGGACAGGGAGAGGGAAAAACGAGCAGTACTTC.

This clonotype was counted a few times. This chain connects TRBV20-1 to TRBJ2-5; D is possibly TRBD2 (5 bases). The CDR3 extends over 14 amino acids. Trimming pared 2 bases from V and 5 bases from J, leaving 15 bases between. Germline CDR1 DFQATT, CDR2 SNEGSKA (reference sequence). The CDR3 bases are TGCAGTGCTAGATTCCAGACTATAATGGAGACCCAGTACTTC. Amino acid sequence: CSARFQTIMETQYF.

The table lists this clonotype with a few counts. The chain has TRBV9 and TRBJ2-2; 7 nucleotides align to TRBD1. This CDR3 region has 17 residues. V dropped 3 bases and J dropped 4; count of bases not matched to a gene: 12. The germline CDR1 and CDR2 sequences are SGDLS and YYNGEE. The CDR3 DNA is TGTGCCAGCAGCGCAACGCGTGACAGGGTTCCCACCGGGGAGCTGTTTTTT. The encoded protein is CASSATRDRVPTGELFF.

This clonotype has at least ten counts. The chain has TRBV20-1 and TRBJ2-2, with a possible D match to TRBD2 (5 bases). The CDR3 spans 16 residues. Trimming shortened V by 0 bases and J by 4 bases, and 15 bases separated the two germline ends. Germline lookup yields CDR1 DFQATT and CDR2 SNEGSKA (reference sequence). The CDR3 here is CSARDLLTRGTGELFF. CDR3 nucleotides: TGCAGTGCTAGAGATCTTCTGACCCGGGGCACCGGGGAGCTGTTTTTT.

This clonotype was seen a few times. The CDR3 DNA reads TGTGCCAGCAGCGTAGGATGGGATTCGGCCTATGGCTACACCTTC. This translates into CASSVGWDSAYGYTF. The chain has TRBV9 and TRBJ1-2; D gene uncertain. This CDR3 spans 15 amino acids. V lost 0 bases to trimming and J lost 4 bases, with 13 bases between them. Germline-derived CDR1 and CDR2 are SGDLS and YYNGEE.

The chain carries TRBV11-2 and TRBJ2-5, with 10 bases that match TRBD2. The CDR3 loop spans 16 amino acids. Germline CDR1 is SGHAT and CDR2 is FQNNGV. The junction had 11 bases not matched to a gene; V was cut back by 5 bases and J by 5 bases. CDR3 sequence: CASSPRVATSGETQYF. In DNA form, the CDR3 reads TGTGCCAGCAGCCCACGGGTCGCGACTAGCGGGGAGACCCAGTACTTC.

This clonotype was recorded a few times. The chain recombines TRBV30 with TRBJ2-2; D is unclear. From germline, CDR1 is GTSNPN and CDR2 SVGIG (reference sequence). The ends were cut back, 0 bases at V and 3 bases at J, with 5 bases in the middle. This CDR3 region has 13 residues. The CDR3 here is CAWSVCDTGELFF. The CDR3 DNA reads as TGTGCCTGGAGTGTGTGTGACACCGGGGAGCTGTTTTTT.

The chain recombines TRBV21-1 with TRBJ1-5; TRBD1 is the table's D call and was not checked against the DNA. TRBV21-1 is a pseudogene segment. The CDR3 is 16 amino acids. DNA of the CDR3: TGTGCCAGCACCAACACCTCACAACAGGGCCGGAAGACCCAGCATTTT. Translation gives CASTNTSQQGRKTQHF.

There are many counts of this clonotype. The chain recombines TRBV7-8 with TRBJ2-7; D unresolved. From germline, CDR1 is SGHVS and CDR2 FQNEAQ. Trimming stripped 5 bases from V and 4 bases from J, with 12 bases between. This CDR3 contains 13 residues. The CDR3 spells CASSPPWDYEQYF. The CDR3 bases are TGTGCCAGCAGCCCCCCGTGGGATTACGAGCAGTACTTC.